These 5 T cell receptor beta chains share one sample of origin, sequenced in a study of graft-versus-host responses after intestinal transplantation. Some clones are missing from TCRdb's copy, which holds only in-frame ones; the method was immunoSEQ multiplex PCR. The table records about 10,000 clones, 92% of them present only once. The sequenced sample was PBMCs, obtained approximately 10 weeks after transplant. These receptors all come from a human patient who received an intestinal transplant, so some T cells may come from the graft donor.

V usage is TRBV28 and J usage is TRBJ2-7; D remains unclear. This CDR3 contains 11 residues. CDR1 MDHEN and CDR2 SYDVKM come from the germline V gene. With 3 bases removed from V and 3 bases from J, the gap between germline ends came to 3 bases. The CDR3 DNA reads TGTGCCAGCAGTTTTAGCTACGAGCAGTACTTC. The encoded protein is CASSFSYEQYF.

The rearrangement joins TRBV27 to TRBJ2-5; D is ambiguous. In germline, CDR1 is MNHEY, CDR2 SMNVEV (reference sequence). This CDR3 has 16 amino acids. The V gene lost 6 bases and the J gene lost 1 base, with 18 bases spanning the gap. For the CDR3, the DNA is TGTGCCAGCAGCCCCTCCATTGGCCGGTCCCAAGAGACCCAGTACTTC. Its translation is CASSPSIGRSQETQYF.

V and J are TRBV7-9 and TRBJ1-2; no firm D call. The CDR3 is 13 amino acids. Per the germline V gene, CDR1 is SEHNR and CDR2 is FQNEAQ (reference sequence). V shed 1 base and J shed 1 base, with 4 bases lying between them. This CDR3 reads CASSLGFNYGYTF. The CDR3 DNA follows: TGTGCCAGCAGCTTAGGGTTTAACTATGGCTACACCTTC.

V and J are TRBV4-3 and TRBJ2-3, with TRBD2 matching 9 bases. Germline values: CDR1 LGHNA, CDR2 YSLEER. With 1 base clipped from V and 2 bases from J, the junction kept 4 bases outside the gene matches. CDR3 length: 16 residues. The CDR3 sequence: CASSQAASGNTDTQYF. The DNA of the CDR3 is TGCGCCAGCAGCCAAGCCGCTAGCGGGAACACAGATACGCAGTATTTT.

J is TRBJ2-7 and V is TRBV7-9; D assignment may be TRBD1 or TRBD2 (5 bases each). The CDR3 covers 12 residues. V was clipped by 5 bases and J by 3 bases, with 8 bases between them. From germline, CDR1 is SEHNR and CDR2 FQNEAQ (reference sequence). CDR3 nucleotides: TGTGCCAGCAGCGGGACCGACTACGAGCAGTACTTC. This codes for CASSGTDYEQYF.